The present entry profiles one T cell receptor (beta chain) with its context. The target antigen is unknown. This record belongs to a study of OX40 agonist ivuxolimab in advanced cancers. Study at large: Patients treated during dose escalation were battling hepatocellular carcinoma, melanoma, renal cell or head and neck cancer.

Findings of the study overall: Still undetermined is the antigen specificity of the expanded peripheral T cells.

Deletions cut 4 bases from V and 4 bases from J, with 10 bases between. This CDR3 is 14 amino acids long. Germline V gene data show CDR1 as MNHNS and CDR2 as SASEGT. Measured with immunoSEQ multiplex PCR; TCRdb has only the in-frame clones, and not every one. The table lists about 64,000 clones, approximately 86% of them singletons. The sequence derives from an adult with an advanced solid tumor such as melanoma, head and neck, liver or kidney cancer. This specimen consisted of CD4+ or CD8+ T cells sorted from blood, obtained in a trial of the OX40 agonist ivuxolimab. The rearrangement joins TRBV6-1 to TRBJ2-2; the D gene is possibly TRBD2 (5 bases). Here the CDR3 reads CASSVLVRTGELFF. The CDR3 DNA follows: TGTGCCAGCAGTGTACTAGTCCGCACCGGGGAGCTGTTTTTT.